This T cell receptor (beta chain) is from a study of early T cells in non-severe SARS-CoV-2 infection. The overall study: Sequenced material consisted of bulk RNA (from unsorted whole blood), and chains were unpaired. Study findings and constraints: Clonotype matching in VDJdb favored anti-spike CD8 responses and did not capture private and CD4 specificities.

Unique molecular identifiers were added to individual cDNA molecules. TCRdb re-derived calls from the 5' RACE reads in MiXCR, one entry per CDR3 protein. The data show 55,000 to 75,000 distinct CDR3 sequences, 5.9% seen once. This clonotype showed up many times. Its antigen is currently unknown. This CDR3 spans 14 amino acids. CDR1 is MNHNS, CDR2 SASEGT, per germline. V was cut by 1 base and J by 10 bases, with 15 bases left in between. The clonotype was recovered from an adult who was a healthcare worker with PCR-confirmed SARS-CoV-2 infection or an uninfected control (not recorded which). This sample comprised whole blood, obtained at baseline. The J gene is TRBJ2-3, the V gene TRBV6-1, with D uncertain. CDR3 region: CASSEGQPHASQYF. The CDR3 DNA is TGTGCCAGCAGTGAAGGGCAGCCCCACGCCTCGCAGTATTTT.